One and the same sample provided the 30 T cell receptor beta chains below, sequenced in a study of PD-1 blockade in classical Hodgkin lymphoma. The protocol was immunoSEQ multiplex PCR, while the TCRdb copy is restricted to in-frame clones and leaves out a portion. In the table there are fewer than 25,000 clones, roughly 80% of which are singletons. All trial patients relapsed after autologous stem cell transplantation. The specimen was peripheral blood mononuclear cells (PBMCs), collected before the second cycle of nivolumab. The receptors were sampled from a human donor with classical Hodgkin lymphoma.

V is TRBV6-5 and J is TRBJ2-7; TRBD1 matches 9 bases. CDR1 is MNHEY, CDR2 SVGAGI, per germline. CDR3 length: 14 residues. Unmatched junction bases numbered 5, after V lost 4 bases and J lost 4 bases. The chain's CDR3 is CASSWGQGGYEQYF. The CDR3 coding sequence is TGTGCCAGCAGTTGGGGACAGGGAGGATACGAGCAGTACTTC.

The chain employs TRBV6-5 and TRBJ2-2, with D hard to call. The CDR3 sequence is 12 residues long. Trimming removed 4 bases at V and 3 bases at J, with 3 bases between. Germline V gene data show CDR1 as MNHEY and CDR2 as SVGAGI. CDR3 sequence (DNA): TGTGCCAGCAGTTCAGACACCGGGGAGCTGTTTTTT. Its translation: CASSSDTGELFF.

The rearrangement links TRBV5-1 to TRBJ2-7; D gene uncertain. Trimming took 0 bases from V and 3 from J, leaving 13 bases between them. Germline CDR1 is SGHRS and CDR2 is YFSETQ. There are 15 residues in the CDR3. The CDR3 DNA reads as TGCGCCAGCAGCTTGGATTCCGGGTCCCTCTACGAGCAGTACTTC. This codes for CASSLDSGSLYEQYF.

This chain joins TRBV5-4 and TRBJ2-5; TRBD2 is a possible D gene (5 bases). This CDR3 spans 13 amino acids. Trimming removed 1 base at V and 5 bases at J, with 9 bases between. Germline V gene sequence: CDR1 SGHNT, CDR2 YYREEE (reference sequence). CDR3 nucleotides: TGTGCCAGCAGCTTGTACCAGCGGGAGACCCAGTACTTC. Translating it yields CASSLYQRETQYF.

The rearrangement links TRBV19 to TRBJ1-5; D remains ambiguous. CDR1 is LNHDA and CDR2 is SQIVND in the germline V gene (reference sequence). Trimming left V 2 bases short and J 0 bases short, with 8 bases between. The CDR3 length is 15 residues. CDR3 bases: TGTGCCAGTAGTATATCTGACGGTAGCAATCAGCCCCAGCATTTT. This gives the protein CASSISDGSNQPQHF. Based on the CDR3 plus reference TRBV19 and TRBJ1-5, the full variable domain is DGGITQSPKYLFRKEGQNVTLSCEQNLNHDAMYWYRQDPGQGLRLIYYSQIVNDFQKGDIAEGYSVSREKKESFPLTVTSAQKNPTAFYLCASSISDGSNQPQHFGDGTRLSIL.

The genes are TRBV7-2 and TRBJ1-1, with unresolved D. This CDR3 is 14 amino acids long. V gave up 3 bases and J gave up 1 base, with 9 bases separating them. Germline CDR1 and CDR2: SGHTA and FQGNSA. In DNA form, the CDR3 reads TGTGCCAGCAGCTTTACCGGAGCGAACACTGAAGCTTTCTTT. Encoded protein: CASSFTGANTEAFF.

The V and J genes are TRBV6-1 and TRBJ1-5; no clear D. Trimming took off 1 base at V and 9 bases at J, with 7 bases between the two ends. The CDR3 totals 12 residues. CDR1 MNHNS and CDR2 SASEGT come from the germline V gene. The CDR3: CASSEGSPPQHF. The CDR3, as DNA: TGTGCCAGCAGTGAAGGTTCCCCGCCCCAGCATTTT.

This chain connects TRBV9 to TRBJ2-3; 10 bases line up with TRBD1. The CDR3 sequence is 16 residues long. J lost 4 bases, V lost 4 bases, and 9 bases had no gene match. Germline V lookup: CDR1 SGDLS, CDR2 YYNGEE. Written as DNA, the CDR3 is TGTGCCAGCAGCAAGCGACAGGGGGCGTTGGCAGATACGCAGTATTTT. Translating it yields CASSKRQGALADTQYF.

The CDR3 region is CASRTPGGYEAFF. In nucleotides, the CDR3 is TGTGCCAGTAGGACACCGGGAGGCTATGAAGCTTTCTTT. The rearrangement uses TRBV27 and TRBJ1-1; the D gene is possibly TRBD1 (5 bases). Germline CDR1 MNHEY, CDR2 SMNVEV (reference sequence). The CDR3 extends over 13 amino acids. Trimming stripped 9 bases from V and 7 bases from J, with 18 bases between.

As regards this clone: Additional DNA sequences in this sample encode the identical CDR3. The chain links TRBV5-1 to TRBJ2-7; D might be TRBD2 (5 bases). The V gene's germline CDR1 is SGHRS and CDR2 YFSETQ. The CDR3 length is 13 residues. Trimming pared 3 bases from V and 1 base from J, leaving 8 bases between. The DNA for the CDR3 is TGCGCCAGCAGCTCCGGGATTTCCTACGAGCAGTACTTC. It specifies CASSSGISYEQYF.

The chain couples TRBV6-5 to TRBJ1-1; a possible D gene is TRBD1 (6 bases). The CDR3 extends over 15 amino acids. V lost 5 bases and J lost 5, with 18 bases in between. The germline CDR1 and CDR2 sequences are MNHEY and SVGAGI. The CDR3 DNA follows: TGTGCCAGCAGTAACAGAACCGGGGGCAGGACTGAAGCTTTCTTT. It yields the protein CASSNRTGGRTEAFF.

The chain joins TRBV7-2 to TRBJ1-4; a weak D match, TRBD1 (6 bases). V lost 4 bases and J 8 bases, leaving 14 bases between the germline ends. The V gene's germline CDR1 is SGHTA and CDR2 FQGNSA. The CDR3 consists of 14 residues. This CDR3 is CASSSAGTSEKLFF. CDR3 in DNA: TGTGCCAGCAGCTCGGCCGGGACATCGGAAAAACTGTTTTTT.

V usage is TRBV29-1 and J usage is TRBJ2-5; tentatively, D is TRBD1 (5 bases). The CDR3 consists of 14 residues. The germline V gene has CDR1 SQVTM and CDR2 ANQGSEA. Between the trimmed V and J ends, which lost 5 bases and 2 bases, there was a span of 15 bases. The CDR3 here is CSVLDNLFQETQYF. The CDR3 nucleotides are TGCAGCGTTTTGGACAACCTATTTCAAGAGACCCAGTACTTC.

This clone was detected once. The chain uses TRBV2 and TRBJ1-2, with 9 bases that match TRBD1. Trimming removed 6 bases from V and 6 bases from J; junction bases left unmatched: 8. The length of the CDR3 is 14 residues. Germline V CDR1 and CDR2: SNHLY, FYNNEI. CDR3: CASRADRGPNGYTF. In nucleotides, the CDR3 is TGTGCCAGCAGGGCGGACAGGGGCCCGAATGGCTACACCTTC. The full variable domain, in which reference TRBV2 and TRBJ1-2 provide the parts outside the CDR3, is EPEVTQTPSHQVTQMGQEVILRCVPISNHLYFYWYRQILGQKVEFLVSFYNNEISEKSEIFDDQFSVERPDGSNFTLKIRSTKLEDSAMYFCASRADRGPNGYTFGSGTRLTVV.

In nucleotides, the CDR3 is TGTGCCAGCTCACCCCAGACTAGCGGGTCTTACAATGAGCAGTTCTTC. Protein: CASSPQTSGSYNEQFF. V and J are TRBV18 and TRBJ2-1; TRBD2 agrees at 10 bases. Germline CDR1 KGHSH, CDR2 LQKENI. The CDR3 contains 16 residues. V was pared by 3 bases and J by 4 bases, with 6 bases of the junction left unmatched.

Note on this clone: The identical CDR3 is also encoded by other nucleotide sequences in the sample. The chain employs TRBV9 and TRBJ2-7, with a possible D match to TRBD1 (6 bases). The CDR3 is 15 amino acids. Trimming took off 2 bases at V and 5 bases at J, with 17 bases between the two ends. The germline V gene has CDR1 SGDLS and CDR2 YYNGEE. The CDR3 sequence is CASSVTFRGSDEQYF. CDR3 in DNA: TGTGCCAGCAGCGTCACCTTCAGGGGAAGCGACGAGCAGTACTTC.

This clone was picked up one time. CDR3 amino acids: CASSPTGVMETQYF. DNA for the CDR3: TGTGCCAGCTCACCAACAGGGGTGATGGAGACCCAGTACTTC. This chain uses TRBV18 with TRBJ2-5, with 7 nucleotides matching TRBD1. Germline values: CDR1 KGHSH, CDR2 LQKENI. V shed 2 bases, J shed 5 bases, and the junction held 5 bases outside the gene matches. This CDR3 has 14 residues.

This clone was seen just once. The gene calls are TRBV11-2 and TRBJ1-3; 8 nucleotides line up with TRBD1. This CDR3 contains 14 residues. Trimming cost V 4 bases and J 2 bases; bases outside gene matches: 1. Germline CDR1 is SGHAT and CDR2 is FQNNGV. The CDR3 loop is CASSWTGTGNTIYF. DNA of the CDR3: TGTGCCAGCAGCTGGACAGGGACTGGAAACACCATATATTTT. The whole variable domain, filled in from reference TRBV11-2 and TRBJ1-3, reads EAGVAQSPRYKIIEKRQSVAFWCNPISGHATLYWYQQILGQGPKLLIQFQNNGVVDDSQLPKDRFSAERLKGVDSTLKIQPAKLEDSAVYLCASSWTGTGNTIYFGEGSWLTVV.

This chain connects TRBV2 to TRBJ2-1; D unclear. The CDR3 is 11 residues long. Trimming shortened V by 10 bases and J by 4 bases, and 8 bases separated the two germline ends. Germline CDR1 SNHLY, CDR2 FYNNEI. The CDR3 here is CATSKYNEQFF. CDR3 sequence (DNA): TGTGCCACCTCAAAGTACAATGAGCAGTTCTTC. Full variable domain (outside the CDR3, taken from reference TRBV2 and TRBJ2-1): EPEVTQTPSHQVTQMGQEVILRCVPISNHLYFYWYRQILGQKVEFLVSFYNNEISEKSEIFDDQFSVERPDGSNFTLKIRSTKLEDSAMYFCATSKYNEQFFGPGTRLTVL.

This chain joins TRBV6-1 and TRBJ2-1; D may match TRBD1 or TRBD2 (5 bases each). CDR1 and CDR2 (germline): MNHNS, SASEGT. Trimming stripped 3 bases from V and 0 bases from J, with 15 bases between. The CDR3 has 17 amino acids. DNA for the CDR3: TGTGCCAGCAGTGAGATGGGACGAGGGAGCTCCTACAATGAGCAGTTCTTC. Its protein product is CASSEMGRGSSYNEQFF.

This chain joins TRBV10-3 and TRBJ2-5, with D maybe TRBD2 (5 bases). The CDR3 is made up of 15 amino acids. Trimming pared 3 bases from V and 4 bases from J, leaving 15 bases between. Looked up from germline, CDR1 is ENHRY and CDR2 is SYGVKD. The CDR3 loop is CAISDGRAEIETQYF. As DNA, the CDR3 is TGTGCCATCAGTGACGGGCGGGCAGAGATAGAGACCCAGTACTTC.

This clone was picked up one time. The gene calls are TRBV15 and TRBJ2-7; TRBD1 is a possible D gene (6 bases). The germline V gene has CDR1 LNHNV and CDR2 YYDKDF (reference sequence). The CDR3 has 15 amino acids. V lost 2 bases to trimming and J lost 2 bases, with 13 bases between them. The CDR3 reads CATSRPRQDTYEQYF. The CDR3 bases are TGTGCCACCAGCAGACCTAGACAGGACACCTACGAGCAGTACTTC.

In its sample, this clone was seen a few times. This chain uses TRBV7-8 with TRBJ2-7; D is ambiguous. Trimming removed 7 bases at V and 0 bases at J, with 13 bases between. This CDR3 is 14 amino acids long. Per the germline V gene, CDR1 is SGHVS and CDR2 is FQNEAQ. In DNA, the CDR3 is TGTGCCAGCACCGACGGGTCGAGCTCCTACGAGCAGTACTTC. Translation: CASTDGSSSYEQYF.

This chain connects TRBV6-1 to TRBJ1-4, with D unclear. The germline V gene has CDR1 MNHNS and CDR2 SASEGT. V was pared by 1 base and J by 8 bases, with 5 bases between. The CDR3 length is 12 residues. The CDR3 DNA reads TGTGCCAGCAGTGAAGGGTTCGAAAAACTGTTTTTT. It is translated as CASSEGFEKLFF.

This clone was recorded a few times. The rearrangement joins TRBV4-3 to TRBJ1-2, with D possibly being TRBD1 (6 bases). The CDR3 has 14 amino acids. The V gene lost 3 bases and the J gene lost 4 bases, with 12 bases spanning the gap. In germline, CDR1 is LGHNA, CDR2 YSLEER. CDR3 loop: CASSHWTEPYGYTF. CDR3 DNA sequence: TGCGCCAGCAGCCATTGGACAGAGCCCTATGGCTACACCTTC.

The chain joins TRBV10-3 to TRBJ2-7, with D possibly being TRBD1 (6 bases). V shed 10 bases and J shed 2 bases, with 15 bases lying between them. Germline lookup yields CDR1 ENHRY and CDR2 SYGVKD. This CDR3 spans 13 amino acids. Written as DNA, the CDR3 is TGTGCCACCTACAGGGAAGGGGCCTACGAGCAGTACTTC. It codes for CATYREGAYEQYF.

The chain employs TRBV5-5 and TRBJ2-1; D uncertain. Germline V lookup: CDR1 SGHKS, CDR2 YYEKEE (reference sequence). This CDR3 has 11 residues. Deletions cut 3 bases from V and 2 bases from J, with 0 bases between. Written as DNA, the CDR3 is TGTGCCAGCAGCTCCTACAATGAGCAGTTCTTC. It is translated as CASSSYNEQFF.

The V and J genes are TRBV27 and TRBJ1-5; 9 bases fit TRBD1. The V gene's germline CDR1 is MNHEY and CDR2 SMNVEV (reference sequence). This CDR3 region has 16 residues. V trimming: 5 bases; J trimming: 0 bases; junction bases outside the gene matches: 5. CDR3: CASSKDRGDSNQPQHF. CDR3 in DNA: TGTGCCAGCAGTAAGGACAGGGGAGATAGCAATCAGCCCCAGCATTTT.

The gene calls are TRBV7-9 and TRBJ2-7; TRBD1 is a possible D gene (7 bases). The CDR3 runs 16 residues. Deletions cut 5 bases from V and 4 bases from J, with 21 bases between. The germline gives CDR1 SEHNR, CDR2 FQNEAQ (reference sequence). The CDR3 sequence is CASSQGGGRTNYEQYF. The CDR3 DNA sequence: TGTGCCAGCAGCCAGGGGGGAGGACGGACAAATTACGAGCAGTACTTC. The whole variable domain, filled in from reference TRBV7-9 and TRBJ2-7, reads DTGVSQNPRHKITKRGQNVTFRCDPISEHNRLYWYRQTLGQGPEFLTYFQNEAQLEKSRLLSDRFSAERPKGSFSTLEIQRTEQGDSAMYLCASSQGGGRTNYEQYFGPGTRLTVT.

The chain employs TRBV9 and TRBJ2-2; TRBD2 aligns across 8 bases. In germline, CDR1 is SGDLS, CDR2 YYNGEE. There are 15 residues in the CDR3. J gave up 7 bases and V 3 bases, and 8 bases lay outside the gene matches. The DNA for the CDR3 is TGTGCCAGCAGCGACGGGCGGGGGGCCCGCGGGGAGCTGTTTTTT. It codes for CASSDGRGARGELFF.